The rows below give T cell receptor beta chains drawn from one sample of a study of cytomegalovirus exposure and HLA in healthy donors. Libraries were prepared by immunoSEQ multiplex PCR; TCRdb keeps only in-frame clonotypes and omits some of them. The sample yields 95,000 to 100,000 clones, more than 80% seen once. The source material was PBMCs. The receptors were gathered from a man aged 30-40 years in good health and CMV-seronegative. Both conserved end residues are part of each CDR3. A D gene is named only where the DNA matches it firmly. Expanded clones get a size class; other rows say once, few or many, or leave the size out.

v_gene: TRBV18; d_gene: -; j_gene: TRBJ2-6; abundance: -; len: 17; CDR3nt: TGTGCCAGCTCACCTCTGGGCCCAATCTCTGGGGCCAACGTCCTGACTTTC; CDR3aa: CASSPLGPISGANVLTF
v_gene: TRBV29-1; d_gene: TRBD2; j_gene: TRBJ2-5; abundance: -; len: 13; CDR3nt: TGCAGCGTTGGTAGCGGGGGCCAAGAGACCCAGTACTTC; CDR3aa: CSVGSGGQETQYF
v_gene: TRBV28; d_gene: -; j_gene: TRBJ2-7; abundance: -; len: 12; CDR3nt: TGTGCCAGCAGTCGAGTGAACTACGAGCAGTACTTC; CDR3aa: CASSRVNYEQYF
v_gene: TRBV2; d_gene: TRBD1; j_gene: TRBJ2-5; abundance: -; len: 14; CDR3nt: TGTGCCAGCAATCCAGGGGGCAGGGTAGAGACCCAGTACTTC; CDR3aa: CASNPGGRVETQYF
v_gene: TRBV5-6; d_gene: TRBD2; j_gene: TRBJ2-2; abundance: once; len: 18; CDR3nt: TGTGCCAGCAGCTTGTGGGCTAGCGGGAGTTGGAGCACCGGGGAGCTGTTTTTT; CDR3aa: CASSLWASGSWSTGELFF
v_gene: TRBV10-1; d_gene: TRBD1; j_gene: TRBJ2-7; abundance: few; len: 18; CDR3nt: TGCGCCAGCAGTGAAGGGAGGGACAGGGGGTACGGAACCTACGAGCAGTACTTC; CDR3aa: CASSEGRDRGYGTYEQYF
v_gene: TRBV30; d_gene: -; j_gene: TRBJ2-5; abundance: -; len: 12; CDR3nt: TGTGCCTGGAGTCCCCGCAGGGAGACCCAGTACTTC; CDR3aa: CAWSPRRETQYF
v_gene: TRBV4-3; d_gene: -; j_gene: TRBJ1-4; abundance: -; len: 18; CDR3nt: TGCGCCAGCAGCCAAGGCCCCACAGGCCCCGAAGGAGATGAAAAACTGTTTTTT; CDR3aa: CASSQGPTGPEGDEKLFF
v_gene: TRBV10-3; d_gene: -; j_gene: TRBJ2-7; abundance: -; len: 14; CDR3nt: TGTGCCATCAGTGAGTACCAGAGGGGGTACGAGCAGTACTTC; CDR3aa: CAISEYQRGYEQYF
v_gene: TRBV28; d_gene: TRBD1; j_gene: TRBJ1-2; abundance: -; len: 15; CDR3nt: TGTGCCAGCAGGATATCAGGGGGTGCCCTGCTCGGCTACACCTTC; CDR3aa: CASRISGGALLGYTF
v_gene: TRBV5-1; d_gene: -; j_gene: TRBJ1-2; abundance: -; len: 13; CDR3nt: TGCGCCAGCAGCTTGGCCGGAGACTATGGCTACACCTTC; CDR3aa: CASSLAGDYGYTF
v_gene: TRBV5-1; d_gene: TRBD1; j_gene: TRBJ2-7; abundance: -; len: 14; CDR3nt: TGCGCCAGCAGCTTGGGGGACAGCTCCTACGAGCAGTACTTC; CDR3aa: CASSLGDSSYEQYF
v_gene: TRBV5-4; d_gene: TRBD2; j_gene: TRBJ2-5; abundance: -; len: 15; CDR3nt: TGTGCCAGCAGCTTCACCGGGGGAGGGATGGAGACCCAGTACTTC; CDR3aa: CASSFTGGGMETQYF
v_gene: TRBV7-9; d_gene: -; j_gene: TRBJ2-4; abundance: -; len: 16; CDR3nt: TGTGCCAGCAGCCCGAGGGGGACCTTCGCCAAAAACATTCAGTACTTC; CDR3aa: CASSPRGTFAKNIQYF
v_gene: TRBV9; d_gene: -; j_gene: TRBJ2-2; abundance: -; len: 15; CDR3nt: TGTGCCAGCAGCCCTCCGGGACTGAACACCGGGGAGCTGTTTTTT; CDR3aa: CASSPPGLNTGELFF
v_gene: TRBV7-2; d_gene: -; j_gene: TRBJ2-2; abundance: -; len: 15; CDR3nt: TGTGCCAGCAGGGAAAGAGGCCCGAACACCGGGGAGCTGTTTTTT; CDR3aa: CASRERGPNTGELFF
v_gene: TRBV15; d_gene: -; j_gene: TRBJ1-5; abundance: -; len: 17; CDR3nt: TGTGCCACCAGCAGAGTTCCTCAGGGTCGAAGCAATCAGCCCCAGCATTTT; CDR3aa: CATSRVPQGRSNQPQHF
v_gene: TRBV5-8; d_gene: -; j_gene: TRBJ2-2; abundance: few; len: 16; CDR3nt: TGTGCCAGCAGTCCACACAGGGAATGGGACACCGGGGAGCTGTTTTTT; CDR3aa: CASSPHREWDTGELFF
v_gene: TRBV27; d_gene: TRBD2; j_gene: TRBJ2-7; abundance: -; len: 14; CDR3nt: TGTGCCAGCAGTTTATTCGGGGGGGCGGGCGAGCAGTACTTC; CDR3aa: CASSLFGGAGEQYF
v_gene: TRBV6-5; d_gene: TRBD1; j_gene: TRBJ1-1; abundance: -; len: 14; CDR3nt: TGTGCCAGCAGTTACGCCACAGGGGGCGGTGAAGCTTTCTTT; CDR3aa: CASSYATGGGEAFF
v_gene: TRBV2; d_gene: TRBD2; j_gene: TRBJ2-7; abundance: -; len: 15; CDR3nt: TGTGCCAGCAGTCCACTAGCGGGGCGGACCTACGAGCAGTACTTC; CDR3aa: CASSPLAGRTYEQYF
v_gene: TRBV11-2; d_gene: -; j_gene: TRBJ2-7; abundance: -; len: 18; CDR3nt: TGTGCCAGCAGCCTTTTCTCTTTTCTGACAAAAAGCTCCTACGAGCAGTACTTC; CDR3aa: CASSLFSFLTKSSYEQYF
v_gene: TRBV4-1; d_gene: TRBD2; j_gene: TRBJ2-7; abundance: -; len: 15; CDR3nt: TGCGCCAGCAGCCAAGAGGAGGGCGGGAGTTACGAGCAGTACTTC; CDR3aa: CASSQEEGGSYEQYF
v_gene: TRBV4-3; d_gene: -; j_gene: TRBJ2-3; abundance: -; len: 16; CDR3nt: TGCGCCAGCAGCCGAGAGCCAGCGGTACGCACAGATACGCAGTATTTT; CDR3aa: CASSREPAVRTDTQYF
v_gene: TRBV28; d_gene: -; j_gene: TRBJ1-2; abundance: -; len: 12; CDR3nt: TGTGCCAGCAGTCGCCGGACAAAGGGCTACACCTTC; CDR3aa: CASSRRTKGYTF
v_gene: TRBV19; d_gene: -; j_gene: TRBJ2-7; abundance: -; len: 15; CDR3nt: TGTGCCAGTAGTATAGAGGGCAGGCCCTCCTACGAGCAGTACTTC; CDR3aa: CASSIEGRPSYEQYF
v_gene: TRBV30; d_gene: TRBD2; j_gene: TRBJ2-1; abundance: -; len: 14; CDR3nt: TGTGCCTGGAGTGTCGCTAGCGGGACCGTTGAGCAGTTCTTC; CDR3aa: CAWSVASGTVEQFF
v_gene: TRBV5-4; d_gene: TRBD2; j_gene: TRBJ2-5; abundance: -; len: 15; CDR3nt: TGTGCCAGCAGCTTGCCCTTAGCGGGGCAAGAGACCCAGTACTTC; CDR3aa: CASSLPLAGQETQYF
v_gene: TRBV6-5; d_gene: TRBD1; j_gene: TRBJ2-7; abundance: -; len: 15; CDR3nt: TGTGCCAGCACTACTCGGACAGGTATTTCCTACGAGCAGTACTTC; CDR3aa: CASTTRTGISYEQYF
v_gene: TRBV6-6; d_gene: -; j_gene: TRBJ2-1; abundance: -; len: 15; CDR3nt: TGTGCCAGCAGCCCTCAAGACTCGGGCTACAATGAGCAGTTCTTC; CDR3aa: CASSPQDSGYNEQFF
v_gene: TRBV28; d_gene: TRBD1; j_gene: TRBJ2-4; abundance: -; len: 13; CDR3nt: TGTGCCAGCAGTCCCGGACAGGGAAACATTCAGTACTTC; CDR3aa: CASSPGQGNIQYF
v_gene: TRBV6-1; d_gene: -; j_gene: TRBJ1-1; abundance: -; len: 15; CDR3nt: TGTGCCAGCAGTGAAACCCGCATGCTGGCGGATAAAGCTTTCTTT; CDR3aa: CASSETRMLADKAFF
v_gene: TRBV29-1; d_gene: TRBD2; j_gene: TRBJ2-3; abundance: -; len: 17; CDR3nt: TGCAGCGTTGAAGGTTCGGGGCTAGCGGGAGGGCCAGATACGCAGTATTTT; CDR3aa: CSVEGSGLAGGPDTQYF
v_gene: TRBV6-6; d_gene: TRBD1; j_gene: TRBJ2-5; abundance: -; len: 14; CDR3nt: TGTGCCAGCAGCCAAGGACAGGGGTGGGAGACCCAGTACTTC; CDR3aa: CASSQGQGWETQYF
v_gene: TRBV18; d_gene: -; j_gene: TRBJ2-7; abundance: -; len: 14; CDR3nt: TGTGCCAGCTCACCTACCTCACAGGTGGCCGAGCAGTACTTC; CDR3aa: CASSPTSQVAEQYF
v_gene: TRBV4-2; d_gene: -; j_gene: TRBJ1-2; abundance: -; len: 14; CDR3nt: TGTGCCAGCAGCCCCAAACAGGGACCGGTTGGCTACACCTTC; CDR3aa: CASSPKQGPVGYTF
v_gene: TRBV7-9; d_gene: -; j_gene: TRBJ1-6; abundance: few; len: 14; CDR3nt: TGTGCCAGCAGCTTAGGCAGGGCCAGTTCACCCCTCCACTTT; CDR3aa: CASSLGRASSPLHF
v_gene: TRBV27; d_gene: -; j_gene: TRBJ2-1; abundance: -; len: 13; CDR3nt: TGTGCCAGCAGTTTGGGGAGGTGGGGTGAGCAGTTCTTC; CDR3aa: CASSLGRWGEQFF
v_gene: TRBV4-3; d_gene: TRBD1; j_gene: TRBJ2-1; abundance: -; len: 17; CDR3nt: TGCGCCAGCAGCCAGGAACCGGACAGGTCTTTTTACAATGAGCAGTTCTTC; CDR3aa: CASSQEPDRSFYNEQFF
v_gene: TRBV6-5; d_gene: TRBD1; j_gene: TRBJ1-4; abundance: -; len: 16; CDR3nt: TGTGCCAGCAGTTACCCTGAAGGACAGGGAGGTGAAAAACTGTTTTTT; CDR3aa: CASSYPEGQGGEKLFF
v_gene: TRBV4-3; d_gene: -; j_gene: TRBJ2-2; abundance: once; len: 17; CDR3nt: TGCGCCAGCAGCCCTGATTTGGACAGTGCGAACACCGGGGAGCTGTTTTTT; CDR3aa: CASSPDLDSANTGELFF
v_gene: TRBV7-6; d_gene: TRBD1; j_gene: TRBJ1-6; abundance: -; len: 15; CDR3nt: TGTGCCAGCAGCCTTAGCGACAGGGGTGAATCACCCCTCCACTTT; CDR3aa: CASSLSDRGESPLHF
v_gene: TRBV4-1; d_gene: -; j_gene: TRBJ2-1; abundance: -; len: 14; CDR3nt: TGCGCCAGCAGCCAAGTCCACTGGGGCGATGAGCAGTTCTTC; CDR3aa: CASSQVHWGDEQFF
v_gene: TRBV7-2; d_gene: TRBD2; j_gene: TRBJ2-3; abundance: -; len: 16; CDR3nt: TGTGCCAGCAGCCAGCCCCGACTAGCGGGGACAGATACGCAGTATTTT; CDR3aa: CASSQPRLAGTDTQYF
v_gene: TRBV4-1; d_gene: TRBD2; j_gene: TRBJ2-7; abundance: -; len: 16; CDR3nt: TGCGCCAGCAGCCAAGTATCCTCTAGCGGGGGCCACGAGCAGTACTTC; CDR3aa: CASSQVSSSGGHEQYF
v_gene: TRBV19; d_gene: -; j_gene: TRBJ1-2; abundance: -; len: 15; CDR3nt: TGTGCCAGTATACCCGGGGTGGAAACTAACTATGGCTACACCTTC; CDR3aa: CASIPGVETNYGYTF
v_gene: TRBV29-1; d_gene: -; j_gene: TRBJ2-6; abundance: few; len: 16; CDR3nt: TGCAGCGCGACAAGGGACACTAACTCTGGGGCCAACGTCCTGACTTTC; CDR3aa: CSATRDTNSGANVLTF
v_gene: TRBV29-1; d_gene: TRBD1; j_gene: TRBJ2-7; abundance: few; len: 14; CDR3nt: TGCAGCGTCATGTCCGGGACAGGAGCCTACGAGCAGTACTTC; CDR3aa: CSVMSGTGAYEQYF
v_gene: TRBV28; d_gene: TRBD1; j_gene: TRBJ2-5; abundance: -; len: 16; CDR3nt: TGTGCCAGCAGTACGAATAAACAGGGGGCCAGAGAGACCCAGTACTTC; CDR3aa: CASSTNKQGARETQYF
v_gene: TRBV30; d_gene: -; j_gene: TRBJ1-4; abundance: once; len: 13; CDR3nt: TGTGCCTTGGGGAGGGGGATGAATGAAAAACTGTTTTTT; CDR3aa: CALGRGMNEKLFF
v_gene: TRBV28; d_gene: TRBD1; j_gene: TRBJ1-6; abundance: -; len: 13; CDR3nt: TGTGCCAGCAGAGGGACAGGGTGGGCACCCCTCCACTTT; CDR3aa: CASRGTGWAPLHF
v_gene: TRBV4-1; d_gene: -; j_gene: TRBJ1-5; abundance: -; len: 16; CDR3nt: TGCGCCAGCAGCCAAGGGAGGGCGGAAGGTGCCCAGCCCCAGCATTTT; CDR3aa: CASSQGRAEGAQPQHF
v_gene: TRBV30; d_gene: -; j_gene: TRBJ1-6; abundance: -; len: 13; CDR3nt: TGTGCCTGGAGTGATCCCAGAAATTCACCCCTCCACTTT; CDR3aa: CAWSDPRNSPLHF